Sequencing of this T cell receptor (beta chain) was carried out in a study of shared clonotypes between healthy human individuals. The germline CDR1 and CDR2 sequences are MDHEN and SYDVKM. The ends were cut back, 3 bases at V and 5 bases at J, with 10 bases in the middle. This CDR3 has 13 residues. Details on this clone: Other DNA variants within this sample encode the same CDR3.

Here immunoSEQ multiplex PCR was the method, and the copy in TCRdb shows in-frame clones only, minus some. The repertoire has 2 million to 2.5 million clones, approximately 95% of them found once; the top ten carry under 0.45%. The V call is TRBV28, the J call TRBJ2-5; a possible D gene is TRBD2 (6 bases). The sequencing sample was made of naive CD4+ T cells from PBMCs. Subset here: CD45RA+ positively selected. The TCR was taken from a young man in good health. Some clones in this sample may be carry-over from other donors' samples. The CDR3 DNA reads TGTGCCAGCAGTTTCCGGGGGTGGGAGACCCAGTACTTC. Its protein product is CASSFRGWETQYF.